This section outlines one TCR beta chain sequence together with its context. Antigen: not known. The sample is drawn from a study of TIL therapy for anti-PD-1-resistant metastatic lung cancer. Study at large: Tumors had a median PD-L1 proportion score of 6%. Study conclusions and caveats: After infusion, TIL clonotypes partly replaced peripheral T cells and declined over months.

Sequencing used immunoSEQ v3. Survey-level samples got 1.5 million to 2 million read pairs; deep-level samples got about 4.5-6.5 million. Clones were sequenced by immunoSEQ multiplex PCR, and TCRdb holds only the in-frame ones, with some missing. The sample lists more than 50,000 clones; around nine tenths were seen once. This sample's time point: pre-treatment sample, taken before nivolumab and TIL therapy. Enrollment ran from October 2017 to early 2020. V lost 0 bases to trimming and J lost 1 base, with 19 bases between them. The CDR3 consists of 18 residues. The sequenced sample was blood, obtained at baseline. The V call is TRBV5-3, the J call TRBJ1-2; tentative D call: TRBD1 (6 bases). TRBV5-3 is reported as an ORF; its role is uncertain. This receptor was taken from a person aged 25-85 years with non-small cell lung cancer. The CDR3: CARSLVGGSIPCNYGYTF. CDR3 DNA: TGTGCCAGAAGCTTGGTAGGGGGAAGTATCCCGTGTAACTATGGCTACACCTTC.